This TCR beta chain was observed in a study of Ad26.COV2.S vaccination and SARS-CoV-2 variants. Study-wide points: Total T cell responses were possibly underestimated by TCR breadth and depth analyses.

TCRdb's copy holds only in-frame clones and misses some; the assay was immunoSEQ multiplex PCR. Counted here are roughly 320,000 clones, roughly 86% occurring once; the ten biggest clones make up more than 1.5%. A word on this clone: Its target is unknown.

Specified treatment: 19 received Ad26.COV2.S at low or high dose, single or two shots; 5 received placebo; per-sample allocation not given. Samples came from day 63 after the first vaccine or placebo injection. Spike of the Wuhan-strain SARS-CoV-2 was expressed by an Ad26 vector, which formed the vaccine. From germline, CDR1 is MNHEY and CDR2 SVGEGT. The V end lost 6 bases, the J end lost 0 bases, and 17 bases lay between the germline ends. The CDR3 is 16 residues long. The sequences come from peripheral blood, collected in a trial of Ad26.COV2.S vaccine versus placebo. This receptor was identified in a person aged 18-60 years who received the Ad26.COV2.S COVID-19 vaccine or a placebo. The rearrangement links TRBV6-2 or TRBV6-3 to TRBJ2-5; D may be TRBD2 (6 bases). In nucleotides, the CDR3 is TGTGCCAGCAGCCCTTGGGTAGCGGCGTACCAAGAGACCCAGTACTTC. Translating gives CASSPWVAAYQETQYF.